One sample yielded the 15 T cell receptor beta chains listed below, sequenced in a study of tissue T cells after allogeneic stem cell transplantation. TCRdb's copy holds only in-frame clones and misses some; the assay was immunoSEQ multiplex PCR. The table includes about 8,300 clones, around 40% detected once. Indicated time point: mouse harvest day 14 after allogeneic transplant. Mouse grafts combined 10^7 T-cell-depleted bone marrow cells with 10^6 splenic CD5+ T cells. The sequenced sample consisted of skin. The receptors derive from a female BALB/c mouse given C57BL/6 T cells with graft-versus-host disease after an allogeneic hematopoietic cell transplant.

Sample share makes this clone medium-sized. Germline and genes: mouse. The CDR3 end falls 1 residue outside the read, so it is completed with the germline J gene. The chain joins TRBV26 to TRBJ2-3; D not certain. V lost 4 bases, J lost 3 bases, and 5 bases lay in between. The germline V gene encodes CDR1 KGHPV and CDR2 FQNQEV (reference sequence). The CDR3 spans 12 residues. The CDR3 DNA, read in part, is TGTGCCAGCAGTCGAGCAGCAGAAACGCTGTAT. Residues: CASSRAAETLY. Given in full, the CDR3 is CASSRAAETLYF.

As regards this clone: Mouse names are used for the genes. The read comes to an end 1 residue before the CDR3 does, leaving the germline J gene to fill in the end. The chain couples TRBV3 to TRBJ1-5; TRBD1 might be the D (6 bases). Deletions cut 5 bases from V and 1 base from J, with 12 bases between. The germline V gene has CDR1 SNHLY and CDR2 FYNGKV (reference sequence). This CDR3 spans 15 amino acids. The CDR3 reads CASSRSGTNNQAPLF. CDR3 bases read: TGTGCCAGCAGCCGATCCGGGACAAACAACCAGGCTCCGCTT. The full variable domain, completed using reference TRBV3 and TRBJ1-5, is GPKVLQIPSHQIIDMGQMVTLNCDPVSNHLYFYWYKQILGQQMEFLVNFYNGKVMEKSKLFKDQFSVERPDGSYFTLKIQPTALEDSAVYFCASSRSGTNNQAPLFGEGTRLSVL.

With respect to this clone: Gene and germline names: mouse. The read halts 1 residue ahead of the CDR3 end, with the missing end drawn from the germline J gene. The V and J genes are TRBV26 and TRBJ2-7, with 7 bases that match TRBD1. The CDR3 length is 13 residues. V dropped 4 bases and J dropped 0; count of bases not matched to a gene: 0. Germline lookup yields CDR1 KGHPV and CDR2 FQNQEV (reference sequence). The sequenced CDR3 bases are TGTGCCAGCAGTCGACAGGGCTCCTATGAACAGTAC. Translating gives CASSRQGSYEQY. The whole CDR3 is CASSRQGSYEQYF. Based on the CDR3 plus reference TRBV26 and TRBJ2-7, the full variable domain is NSKVIQTPRYLVKGQGQKAKMRCIPEKGHPVVFWYQQNKNNEFKFLINFQNQEVLQQIDMTEKRFSAECPSNSPCSLEIQSSEAGDSALYLCASSRQGSYEQYFGPGTRLTVL.

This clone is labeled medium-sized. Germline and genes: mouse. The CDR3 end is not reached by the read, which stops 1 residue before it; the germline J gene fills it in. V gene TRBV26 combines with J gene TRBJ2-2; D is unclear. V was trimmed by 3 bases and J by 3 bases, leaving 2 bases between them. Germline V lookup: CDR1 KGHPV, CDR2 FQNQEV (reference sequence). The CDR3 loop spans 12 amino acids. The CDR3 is CASSLHTGQLYF. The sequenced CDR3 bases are TGTGCCAGCAGTCTCCACACCGGGCAGCTCTAC.

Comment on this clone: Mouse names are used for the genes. CDR3 residues: CGAGTNNNQAPLF. The CDR3 DNA, read in part, is TGTGGTGCTGGGACAAATAACAACCAGGCTCCGCTT. The V gene is TRBV20, the J gene TRBJ1-5; tentatively, D is TRBD1 (6 bases). The read falls 1 residue short of the CDR3 end, and the missing part is taken from the germline J gene. The germline gives CDR1 GFQATS, CDR2 STVNSAI. Between the trimmed V and J ends, which lost 5 bases and 0 bases, there was a span of 8 bases. CDR3 size: 13 residues.

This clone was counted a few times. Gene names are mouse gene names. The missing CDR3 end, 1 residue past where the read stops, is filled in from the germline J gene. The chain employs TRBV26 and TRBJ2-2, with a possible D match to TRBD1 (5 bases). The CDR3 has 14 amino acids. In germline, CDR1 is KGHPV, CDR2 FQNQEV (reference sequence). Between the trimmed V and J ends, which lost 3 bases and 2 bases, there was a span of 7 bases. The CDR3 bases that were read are TGTGCCAGCAGTCTAGACAGTAACACCGGGCAGCTCTAC. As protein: CASSLDSNTGQLY. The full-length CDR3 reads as CASSLDSNTGQLYF.

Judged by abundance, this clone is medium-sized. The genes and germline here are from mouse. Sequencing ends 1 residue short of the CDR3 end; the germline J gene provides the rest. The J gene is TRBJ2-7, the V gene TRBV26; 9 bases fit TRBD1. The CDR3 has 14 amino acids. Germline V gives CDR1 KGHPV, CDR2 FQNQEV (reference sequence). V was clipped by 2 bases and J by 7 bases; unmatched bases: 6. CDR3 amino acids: CASSLGTGRGEQYF. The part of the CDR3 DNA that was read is TGTGCCAGCAGTCTGGGGACAGGGAGAGGGGAACAGTAC.

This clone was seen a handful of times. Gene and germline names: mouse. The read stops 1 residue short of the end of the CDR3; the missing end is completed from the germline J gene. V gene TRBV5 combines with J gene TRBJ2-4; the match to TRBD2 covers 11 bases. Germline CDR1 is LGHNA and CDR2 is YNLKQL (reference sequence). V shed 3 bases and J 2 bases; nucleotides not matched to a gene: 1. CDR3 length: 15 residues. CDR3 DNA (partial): TGTGCCAGCAGCCAGGACTGGGGGGCTCAAAACACCTTGTAC. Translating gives CASSQDWGAQNTLY. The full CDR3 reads CASSQDWGAQNTLYF.

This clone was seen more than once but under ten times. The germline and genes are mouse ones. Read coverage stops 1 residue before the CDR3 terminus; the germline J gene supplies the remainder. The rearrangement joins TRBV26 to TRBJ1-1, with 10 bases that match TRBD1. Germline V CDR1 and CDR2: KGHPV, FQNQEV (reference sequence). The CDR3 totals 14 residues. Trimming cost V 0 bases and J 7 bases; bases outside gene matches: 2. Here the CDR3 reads CASSLSRDRGEVFF. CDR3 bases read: TGTGCCAGCAGTCTGTCGAGGGACAGGGGAGAAGTCTTC.

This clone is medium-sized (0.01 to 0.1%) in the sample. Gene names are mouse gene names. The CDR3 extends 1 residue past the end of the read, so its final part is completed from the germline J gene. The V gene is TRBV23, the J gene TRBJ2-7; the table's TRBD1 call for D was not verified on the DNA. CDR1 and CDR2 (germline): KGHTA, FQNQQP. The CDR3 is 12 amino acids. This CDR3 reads CSSGTGGSEQYF. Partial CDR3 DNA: TGCTCCAGCGGGACAGGGGGGTCTGAACAGTAC. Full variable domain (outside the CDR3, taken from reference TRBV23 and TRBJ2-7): DAAVTQKPRYLIKMKGQEAEMKCIPEKGHTAVFWYQQKQSKELKFLIYFQNQQPLDQIDMVKERFSAVCPSSSLCSLGIRTCEAEDSALYLCSSGTGGSEQYFGPGTRLTVL.

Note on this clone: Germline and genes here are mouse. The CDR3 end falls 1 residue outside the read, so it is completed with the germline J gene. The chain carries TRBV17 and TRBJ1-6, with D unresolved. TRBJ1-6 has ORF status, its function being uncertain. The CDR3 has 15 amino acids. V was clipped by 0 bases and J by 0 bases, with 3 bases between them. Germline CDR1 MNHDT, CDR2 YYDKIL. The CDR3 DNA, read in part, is TGTGCTAGCAGTAGAGACAATTCCTATAATTCGCCCCTCTAC. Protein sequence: CASSRDNSYNSPLY. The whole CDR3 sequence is CASSRDNSYNSPLYF.

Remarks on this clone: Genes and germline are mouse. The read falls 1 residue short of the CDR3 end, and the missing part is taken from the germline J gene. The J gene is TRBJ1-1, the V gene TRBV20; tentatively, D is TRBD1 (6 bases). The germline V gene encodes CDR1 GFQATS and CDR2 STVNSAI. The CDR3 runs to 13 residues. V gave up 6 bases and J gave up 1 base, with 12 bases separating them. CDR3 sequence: CGAPGTINTEVFF. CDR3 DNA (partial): TGTGGTGCCCCCGGGACAATAAACACAGAAGTCTTC. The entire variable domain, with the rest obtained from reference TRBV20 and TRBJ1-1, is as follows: GALVYQYPRRTICKSGTSMRMECQAVGFQATSVAWYRQSPQKTFELIALSTVNSAIKYEQNFTQEKFPISHPNLSFSSMTVLNAYLEDRGLYLCGAPGTINTEVFFGKGTRLTVV.

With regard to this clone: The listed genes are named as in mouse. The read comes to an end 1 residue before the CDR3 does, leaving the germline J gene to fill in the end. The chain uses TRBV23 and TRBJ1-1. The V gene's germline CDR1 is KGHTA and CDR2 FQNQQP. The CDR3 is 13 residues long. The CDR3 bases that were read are TGCTCCAGCAGTCACCGACTTGACACAGAAGTCTTC. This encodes CSSSHRLDTEVF. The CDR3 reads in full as CSSSHRLDTEVFF.

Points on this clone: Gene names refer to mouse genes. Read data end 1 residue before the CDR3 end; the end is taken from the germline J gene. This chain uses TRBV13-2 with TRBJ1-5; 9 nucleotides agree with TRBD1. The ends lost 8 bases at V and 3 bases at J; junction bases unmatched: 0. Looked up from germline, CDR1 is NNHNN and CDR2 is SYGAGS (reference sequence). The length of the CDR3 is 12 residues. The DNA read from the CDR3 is TGTGCCAGGACAGGGGGCAACCAGGCTCCGCTT. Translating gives CARTGGNQAPL. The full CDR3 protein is CARTGGNQAPLF.

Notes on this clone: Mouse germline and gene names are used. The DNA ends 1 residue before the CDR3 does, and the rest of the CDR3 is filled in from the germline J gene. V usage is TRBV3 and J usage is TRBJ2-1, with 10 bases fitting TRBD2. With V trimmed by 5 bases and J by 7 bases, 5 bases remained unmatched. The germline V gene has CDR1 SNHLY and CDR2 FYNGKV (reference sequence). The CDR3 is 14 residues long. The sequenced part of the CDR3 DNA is TGTGCCAGCAGCCAGACTGGGGGGCAAGCTGAGCAGTTC. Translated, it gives CASSQTGGQAEQF. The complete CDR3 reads CASSQTGGQAEQFF.